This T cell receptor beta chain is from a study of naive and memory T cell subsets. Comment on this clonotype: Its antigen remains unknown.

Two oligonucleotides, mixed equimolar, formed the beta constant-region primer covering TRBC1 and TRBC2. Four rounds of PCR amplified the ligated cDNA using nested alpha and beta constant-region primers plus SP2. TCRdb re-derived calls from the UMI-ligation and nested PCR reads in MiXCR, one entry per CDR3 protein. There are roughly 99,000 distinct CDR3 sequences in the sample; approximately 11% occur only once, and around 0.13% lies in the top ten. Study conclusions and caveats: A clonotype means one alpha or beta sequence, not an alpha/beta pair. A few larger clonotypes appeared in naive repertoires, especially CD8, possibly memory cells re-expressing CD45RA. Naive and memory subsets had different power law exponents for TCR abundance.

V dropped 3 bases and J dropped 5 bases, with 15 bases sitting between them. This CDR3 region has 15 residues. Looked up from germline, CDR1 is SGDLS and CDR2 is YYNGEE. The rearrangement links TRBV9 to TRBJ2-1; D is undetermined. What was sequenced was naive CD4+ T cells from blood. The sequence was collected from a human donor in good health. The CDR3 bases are TGTGCCAGCAGCGCCATTAAACTTTCTAACAATGAGCAGTTCTTC. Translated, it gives CASSAIKLSNNEQFF.